This T cell receptor beta chain was documented in a study of T cells in Graves' hyperthyroidism and ophthalmopathy. Study-wide context: At the time of initial diagnosis and before any treatment, peripheral blood was collected.

RNA transcripts yielded amplified TCR beta CDR3 regions. HTBI primers were employed in a first-round RT-PCR of the TCR CDR3. TCRdb reanalysed the multiplex PCR reads using MiXCR and keeps one entry per CDR3 protein. The sample yields a few hundred thousand distinct CDR3 sequences, about 18% seen once. Germline CDR1 and CDR2: SGHAT and FQNNGV. The CDR3 consists of 14 residues. V shed 4 bases and J shed 5 bases, with 14 bases lying between them. This clonotype showed up many times. Absence of ophthalmopathy progression within 18 months defined stable Graves' hyperthyroidism. Patients having uncontrolled infection, another autoimmune disease, pregnancy or lactation were not included. For the diagnoses, clinical symptoms, serum thyroxine and TRAb, thyroid ultrasound and orbital computed tomography were used.

The V and J genes are TRBV11-2 and TRBJ2-5; maybe TRBD2 (6 bases). The material sequenced was blood. The sequence came from a young woman with Graves' hyperthyroidism. The CDR3 DNA reads TGTGCCAGCAGCTCCCCGGCCCGGGGGGAGACCCAGTACTTC. Its protein is CASSSPARGETQYF.